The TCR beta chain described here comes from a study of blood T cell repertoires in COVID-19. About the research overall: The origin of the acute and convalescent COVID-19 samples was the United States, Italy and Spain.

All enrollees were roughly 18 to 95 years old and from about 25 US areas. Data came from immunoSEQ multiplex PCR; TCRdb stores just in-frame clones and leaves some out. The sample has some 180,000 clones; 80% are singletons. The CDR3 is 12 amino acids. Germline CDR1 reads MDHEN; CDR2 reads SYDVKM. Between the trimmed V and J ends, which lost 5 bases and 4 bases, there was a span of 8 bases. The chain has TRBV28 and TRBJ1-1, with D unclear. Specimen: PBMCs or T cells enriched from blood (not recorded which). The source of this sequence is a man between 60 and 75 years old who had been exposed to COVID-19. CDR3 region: CASSAPFTEAFF. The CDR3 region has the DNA TGTGCCAGCAGTGCGCCCTTCACTGAAGCTTTCTTT.